Listed here are 3 T cell receptor beta chains from one sample, sequenced in a study of T cell responses to AZD1222 COVID-19 vaccine. The assay was immunoSEQ multiplex PCR, and TCRdb's table has in-frame clones only and misses some. The sample yields 75,000 to 85,000 clones, 70% to 90% seen once. The sample here was peripheral blood, taken 28 days after the second AZD1222 dose. Source of these receptors: an adult who received the AZD1222 COVID-19 vaccine.

J is TRBJ2-7 and V is TRBV5-1; maybe TRBD1 (5 bases). Trimming pared 4 bases from V and 1 base from J, leaving 15 bases between. This CDR3 is built from 15 residues. Germline loops: CDR1 SGHRS, CDR2 YFSETQ. The CDR3 region is CASSPAGAQSYEQYF. Here the CDR3 DNA reads TGCGCCAGCAGCCCGGCTGGGGCACAATCCTACGAGCAGTACTTC. The entire variable domain, with the rest obtained from reference TRBV5-1 and TRBJ2-7, is as follows: KAGVTQTPRYLIKTRGQQVTLSCSPISGHRSVSWYQQTPGQGLQFLFEYFSETQRNKGNFPGRFSGRQFSNSRSEMNVSTLELGDSALYLCASSPAGAQSYEQYFGPGTRLTVT.

This clone was observed a few times. This chain joins TRBV7-2 and TRBJ2-3; 10 bases agree with TRBD2. CDR3 length: 15 amino acids. The germline V gene has CDR1 SGHTA and CDR2 FQGNSA. Unmatched junction bases numbered 5, after V lost 5 bases and J lost 3 bases. The DNA of the CDR3 is TGTGCCAGCAGCGTTAGCGGGGGGATAACAGATACGCAGTATTTT. This codes for CASSVSGGITDTQYF. Based on the CDR3 plus reference TRBV7-2 and TRBJ2-3, the full variable domain is GAGVSQSPSNKVTEKGKDVELRCDPISGHTALYWYRQSLGQGLEFLIYFQGNSAPDKSGLPSDRFSAERTGGSVSTLTIQRTQQEDSAVYLCASSVSGGITDTQYFGPGTRLTVL.

The rearrangement links TRBV5-1 to TRBJ1-6; 7 bases line up with TRBD1. The CDR3 is made up of 14 amino acids. The V gene's germline CDR1 is SGHRS and CDR2 YFSETQ. The ends lost 1 base at V and 10 bases at J; junction bases unmatched: 5. The CDR3 DNA sequence: TGCGCCAGCAGCTTGCAGGGGGGTCAATCACCCCTCCACTTT. Amino acid sequence: CASSLQGGQSPLHF.